This passage covers 12 T cell receptor beta chains from one sample sequenced in a study of cytomegalovirus exposure and HLA in healthy donors. The primer mix had 60 Vbeta and 13 Jbeta primers. The protocol was immunoSEQ multiplex PCR, while the TCRdb copy is restricted to in-frame clones and leaves out a portion. The sample consists of around 130,000 clones, 80% of them appearing once. Sequencing was carried out using PBMCs. The origin of the receptors is a man younger than 45 in good health and CMV-seronegative.

V and J are TRBV7-6 and TRBJ2-5; 10 positions agree with TRBD2. Germline CDR1 SGHVS, CDR2 FNYEAQ. V lost 7 bases to trimming and J lost 1 base; unmatched junction nucleotides: 12. This CDR3 has 17 amino acids. CDR3 DNA: TGTGCCAGCACCCGAGGGGCCCTAGCGGGGGCCCAAGAGACCCAGTACTTC. This translates into CASTRGALAGAQETQYF.

V gene TRBV25-1 combines with J gene TRBJ1-5, with 8 nucleotides matching TRBD1. This CDR3 has 14 residues. With V trimmed by 4 bases and J by 4 bases, 3 bases remained unmatched. Germline CDR1 and CDR2: MGHDK and SYGVNS. CDR3 loop: CASSGGQENQPQHF. DNA for the CDR3: TGTGCCAGCAGTGGGGGACAGGAAAATCAGCCCCAGCATTTT. Full variable domain (outside the CDR3, taken from reference TRBV25-1 and TRBJ1-5): EADIYQTPRYLVIGTGKKITLECSQTMGHDKMYWYQQDPGMELHLIHYSYGVNSTEKGDLSSESTVSRIRTEHFPLTLESARPSHTSQYLCASSGGQENQPQHFGDGTRLSIL.

Note on this clone: The germline gene is not matched at one end of the junction; a read error may be the cause. The CDR3 spells CAWSNWDRGDQETQYF. The CDR3 DNA is TGTGCCTGGAGTAATTGGGACAGGGGGGACCAGGAGACCCAGTACTTC. This chain joins TRBV30 and TRBJ2-5; 11 bases line up with TRBD1. Germline V gene data show CDR1 as GTSNPN and CDR2 as SVGIG (reference sequence). This CDR3 comprises 16 residues.

The chain employs TRBV2 and TRBJ1-5; D is unresolved. V lost 8 bases to trimming and J lost 12 bases, with 20 bases between them. The CDR3 is 13 amino acids. Germline V gives CDR1 SNHLY, CDR2 FYNNEI. The CDR3 DNA is TGTGCCAGCTCTCCAGGATCACGCCGGGGCCAGCATTTT. As protein: CASSPGSRRGQHF. The whole variable domain, filled in from reference TRBV2 and TRBJ1-5, reads EPEVTQTPSHQVTQMGQEVILRCVPISNHLYFYWYRQILGQKVEFLVSFYNNEISEKSEIFDDQFSVERPDGSNFTLKIRSTKLEDSAMYFCASSPGSRRGQHFGDGTRLSIL.

The rearrangement uses TRBV9 and TRBJ1-2; the match to TRBD1 covers 8 bases. Trimming cost V 4 bases and J 8 bases; bases outside gene matches: 13. The germline CDR1 and CDR2 sequences are SGDLS and YYNGEE. This CDR3 is 15 amino acids long. CDR3 DNA sequence: TGTGCCAGCAGCCCAAGGGGCAGGGGGCAGGCGGGCTACACCTTC. This encodes CASSPRGRGQAGYTF.

This chain connects TRBV9 to TRBJ2-2; 7 nucleotides agree with TRBD2. Germline lookup yields CDR1 SGDLS and CDR2 YYNGEE. The length of the CDR3 is 16 residues. With 0 bases clipped from V and 4 bases from J, the junction kept 6 bases outside the gene matches. This chain's CDR3 is CASSVVGGSGTGELFF. The DNA for the CDR3 is TGTGCCAGCAGCGTAGTCGGGGGGAGTGGCACCGGGGAGCTGTTTTTT.

This chain uses TRBV4-3 with TRBJ2-5, with 7 bases identical to TRBD1. This CDR3 comprises 15 residues. V gave up 3 bases and J gave up 4 bases; unmatched junction bases: 8. Germline V gene data show CDR1 as LGHNA and CDR2 as YSLEER. This CDR3 is CASSQYRGGGETQYF. The CDR3 DNA follows: TGCGCCAGCAGCCAGTACAGGGGTGGGGGAGAGACCCAGTACTTC.

V and J are TRBV11-2 and TRBJ2-1; 11 nucleotides line up with TRBD2. In germline, CDR1 is SGHAT, CDR2 FQNNGV. V trimming: 4 bases; J trimming: 8 bases; junction bases outside the gene matches: 4. The CDR3 is 14 residues long. The CDR3 reads CASSSTSGSDEQFF. The CDR3 nucleotides are TGTGCCAGCAGCTCAACTAGCGGGAGCGATGAGCAGTTCTTC.

V usage is TRBV30 and J usage is TRBJ2-5; D gene uncertain. The V end was cut by 1 base, the J end by 2 bases, with 11 bases between. The length of the CDR3 is 14 residues. CDR1 GTSNPN and CDR2 SVGIG come from the germline V gene (reference sequence). The CDR3 loop is CAWSGANGQETQYF. As DNA, the CDR3 is TGTGCCTGGAGTGGAGCTAACGGGCAAGAGACCCAGTACTTC.

This sequence joins TRBV7-3 and TRBJ2-7; 10 bases align to TRBD2. V gave up 5 bases and J gave up 4 bases; unmatched junction bases: 5. CDR1 and CDR2 (germline): SGHTA, FQGTGA. The CDR3 runs 14 residues. In nucleotides, the CDR3 is TGTGCCAGCAGCCCTACTAGCGGGGTATACGAGCAGTACTTC. Its translation: CASSPTSGVYEQYF. The full variable domain, completed using reference TRBV7-3 and TRBJ2-7, is GAGVSQTPSNKVTEKGKYVELRCDPISGHTALYWYRQSLGQGPEFLIYFQGTGAADDSGLPNDRFFAVRPEGSVSTLKIQRTERGDSAVYLCASSPTSGVYEQYFGPGTRLTVT.

This clone has just one count. This chain joins TRBV4-1 and TRBJ1-2, with 10 bases lining up with TRBD1. V shed 1 base and J 3 bases; nucleotides not matched to a gene: 2. Germline values: CDR1 MGHRA, CDR2 YSYEKL. The CDR3 covers 15 residues. Here the CDR3 reads CASSQGQGADYGYTF. The CDR3 DNA reads as TGCGCCAGCAGCCAAGGACAGGGGGCGGACTATGGCTACACCTTC.

CDR3 nucleotides: TGCGCCAGCAGTGAGCGGGCAGGGGGAATGAGGAATGAGCAGTTCTTC. Translating it yields CASSERAGGMRNEQFF. The rearrangement joins TRBV10-1 to TRBJ2-1; 7 bases are shared with TRBD1. CDR1 WNHNN and CDR2 SYGVQD come from the germline V gene (reference sequence). CDR3 length: 16 amino acids. V lost 2 bases, J lost 7 bases, and 11 bases stayed unmatched.